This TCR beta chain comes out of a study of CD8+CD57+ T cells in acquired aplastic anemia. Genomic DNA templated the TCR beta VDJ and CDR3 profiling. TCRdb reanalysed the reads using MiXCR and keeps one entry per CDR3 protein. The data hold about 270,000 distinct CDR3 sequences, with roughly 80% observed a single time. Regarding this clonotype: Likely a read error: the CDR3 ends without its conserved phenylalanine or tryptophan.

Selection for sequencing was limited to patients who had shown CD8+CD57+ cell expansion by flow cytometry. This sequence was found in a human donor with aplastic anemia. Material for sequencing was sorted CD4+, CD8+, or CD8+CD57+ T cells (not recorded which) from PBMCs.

The CDR3 reads CASSFHPDGTALSLHL. DNA for the CDR3: TGTGCCAGCAGCTTTCATCCAGACGGGACAGCTCTTTCCCTCCACCTT. The rearrangement uses TRBV7-8 and TRBJ1-6; 7 bases fit TRBD1. The length of the CDR3 is 16 residues. Per the germline V gene, CDR1 is SGHVS and CDR2 is FQNEAQ. J gave up 14 bases and V 3 bases, and 16 bases lay outside the gene matches.